Each of the 22 T cell receptor beta chains below was sequenced from the same sample in a study of cytomegalovirus exposure and HLA in healthy donors. The PCR ran on 60 Vbeta and 13 Jbeta primers. The data were produced by immunoSEQ multiplex PCR, yet TCRdb's version contains in-frame clones alone and is incomplete. This sample yields some 190,000 clones, of which around 80% are seen a single time; roughly 1.4% belongs to the top ten. Sequenced input: PBMCs. Every receptor here comes from a girl under 18 in good health and CMV-seropositive.

The chain couples TRBV14 to TRBJ2-2; 9 bases match TRBD2. The length of the CDR3 is 16 residues. V shed 1 base and J 5 bases; nucleotides not matched to a gene: 5. Germline V gene sequence: CDR1 SGHDN, CDR2 FVKESK. The CDR3 loop is CASSQVKLAGTGELFF. For the CDR3, the DNA is TGTGCCAGCAGCCAAGTAAAGCTAGCGGGGACCGGGGAGCTGTTTTTT.

The gene calls are TRBV5-4 and TRBJ2-4; 9 nucleotides match TRBD1. The ends lost 0 bases at V and 6 bases at J; junction bases unmatched: 4. Per the germline V gene, CDR1 is SGHNT and CDR2 is YYREEE (reference sequence). The CDR3 sequence is 15 residues long. The DNA for the CDR3 is TGTGCCAGCAGCTTGGCCGGACAGGGGAGAAACATTCAGTACTTC. Translation: CASSLAGQGRNIQYF.

CDR3: CASSLGLADYNEQFF. The CDR3 DNA is TGCGCCAGCAGCCTGGGACTAGCGGATTACAATGAGCAGTTCTTC. The rearrangement joins TRBV4-1 to TRBJ2-1; TRBD2 aligns across 11 bases. Per the germline V gene, CDR1 is MGHRA and CDR2 is YSYEKL. V lost 4 bases and J lost 4; bases outside the gene matches: 3. The CDR3 covers 15 residues.

V is TRBV27 and J is TRBJ1-2; D might be TRBD1 (6 bases). Germline V gene lookup returns CDR1 MNHEY and CDR2 SMNVEV (reference sequence). V lost 8 bases to trimming and J lost 8 bases, with 15 bases between them. There are 12 residues in the CDR3. This chain's CDR3 is CASSPKGDGYTF. CDR3 nucleotide sequence: TGTGCCAGCTCCCCTAAGGGGGACGGCTACACCTTC.

The chain combines TRBV5-1 with TRBJ2-7, with D perhaps matching TRBD2 (6 bases). The CDR3 runs 15 residues. The V end lost 0 bases, the J end lost 2 bases, and 12 bases lay between the germline ends. From germline, CDR1 is SGHRS and CDR2 YFSETQ. In nucleotides, the CDR3 is TGCGCCAGCAGCTTGGATCACGGGGGACCCTACGAGCAGTACTTC. Translating gives CASSLDHGGPYEQYF.

V is TRBV2 and J is TRBJ2-3; 8 bases line up with TRBD2. Losses at the gene ends were 6 bases for V and 2 bases for J; bases not matched to a gene: 10. There are 16 residues in the CDR3. The germline CDR1 and CDR2 sequences are SNHLY and FYNNEI. CDR3 sequence: CASRNGLAGFTDTQYF. The CDR3 DNA is TGTGCCAGCAGGAACGGGCTAGCGGGCTTCACAGATACGCAGTATTTT.

In its sample, this clone was seen a few times. The gene calls are TRBV30 and TRBJ1-5; tentative D call: TRBD1 (5 bases). Germline CDR1 is GTSNPN and CDR2 is SVGIG (reference sequence). The CDR3 loop spans 13 amino acids. The germline V and J ends were trimmed by 2 bases and 6 bases, with 11 bases remaining between them. CDR3 in DNA: TGTGCCTGGAGTCGGGGGGATACTCAGCCCCAGCATTTT. Translating gives CAWSRGDTQPQHF.

The genes are TRBV29-1 and TRBJ1-2; the D gene is possibly TRBD1 (6 bases). The CDR3 loop spans 16 amino acids. The V end lost 3 bases, the J end lost 0 bases, and 17 bases lay between the germline ends. Germline loops: CDR1 SQVTM, CDR2 ANQGSEA. The CDR3 DNA reads TGCAGCGTTGACAGGGGTAAAGGGAGACCTAACTATGGCTACACCTTC. Translating gives CSVDRGKGRPNYGYTF.

This clone has just a few counts. The rearrangement uses TRBV13 and TRBJ1-1; D is possibly TRBD1 (5 bases). The V end was cut by 5 bases, the J end by 2 bases, with 15 bases between. This CDR3 has 15 residues. Germline assignment: CDR1 PRHDT and CDR2 FYEKMQ (reference sequence). The CDR3 DNA is TGTGCCAGCAGCACGATACCGCAGGGAAACACTGAAGCTTTCTTT. The encoded protein is CASSTIPQGNTEAFF.

The rearrangement links TRBV29-1 to TRBJ1-2, with TRBD1 identical over 10 bases. The trim removed 6 bases at V and 4 bases at J, leaving 8 bases unmatched. The CDR3 spans 14 residues. From germline, CDR1 is SQVTM and CDR2 ANQGSEA. In nucleotides, the CDR3 is TGCAGCGTGGGGCAGGGACAGGGGACCTATGGCTACACCTTC. This encodes CSVGQGQGTYGYTF. Full variable domain (missing parts from reference TRBV29-1 and TRBJ1-2): SAVISQKPSRDICQRGTSLTIQCQVDSQVTMMFWYRQQPGQSLTLIATANQGSEATYESGFVIDKFPISRPNLTFSTLTVSNMSPEDSSIYLCSVGQGQGTYGYTFGSGTRLTVV.

CDR3 sequence: CASSAPRRAGNTGELFF. The CDR3 DNA reads TGTGCCAGCAGCGCCCCCAGGAGGGCGGGCAACACCGGGGAGCTGTTTTTT. The genes are TRBV9 and TRBJ2-2, with D possibly TRBD2 on 6 matching bases. From germline, CDR1 is SGDLS and CDR2 YYNGEE. Trimming removed 3 bases at V and 2 bases at J, with 17 bases between. CDR3 length: 17 amino acids.

The chain couples TRBV5-1 to TRBJ2-3; D might be TRBD1 (6 bases). Trimming shortened V by 0 bases and J by 6 bases, and 11 bases separated the two germline ends. This CDR3 has 14 residues. The germline V gene has CDR1 SGHRS and CDR2 YFSETQ. CDR3 amino acids: CASSLDRVGDTQYF. The CDR3 coding sequence is TGCGCCAGCAGCTTGGACAGGGTTGGCGATACGCAGTATTTT. Full variable domain (outside the CDR3, taken from reference TRBV5-1 and TRBJ2-3): KAGVTQTPRYLIKTRGQQVTLSCSPISGHRSVSWYQQTPGQGLQFLFEYFSETQRNKGNFPGRFSGRQFSNSRSEMNVSTLELGDSALYLCASSLDRVGDTQYFGPGTRLTVL.

The genes are TRBV6-5 and TRBJ2-2; no reliable D call. Germline CDR1 reads MNHEY; CDR2 reads SVGAGI. This CDR3 is 15 amino acids long. The V end was cut by 2 bases, the J end by 0 bases, with 7 bases between. For the CDR3, the DNA is TGTGCCAGCAGTTACAACAACGCGAACACCGGGGAGCTGTTTTTT. Its protein is CASSYNNANTGELFF.

The chain uses TRBV11-2 and TRBJ2-1; D possibly corresponds to TRBD1 (5 bases). Germline values: CDR1 SGHAT, CDR2 FQNNGV. Trimming left V 3 bases short and J 1 base short, with 13 bases between. The CDR3 is 16 residues long. The CDR3 region has the DNA TGTGCCAGCAGCTTGACAGTCCTTATTTCCTACAATGAGCAGTTCTTC. This translates into CASSLTVLISYNEQFF. Combining the CDR3 with reference TRBV11-2 and TRBJ2-1 gives the whole variable domain EAGVAQSPRYKIIEKRQSVAFWCNPISGHATLYWYQQILGQGPKLLIQFQNNGVVDDSQLPKDRFSAERLKGVDSTLKIQPAKLEDSAVYLCASSLTVLISYNEQFFGPGTRLTVL.

This rearrangement joins TRBV7-2 to TRBJ2-3, with TRBD1 identical over 9 bases. CDR3 length equals 17 residues. Germline V CDR1 and CDR2: SGHTA, FQGNSA. V shed 6 bases, J shed 1 base, and the junction held 11 bases outside the gene matches. CDR3 residues: CASRPYPGQGGTDTQYF. CDR3 DNA: TGTGCCAGCAGGCCATACCCGGGACAGGGAGGCACAGATACGCAGTATTTT. The complete variable domain, with remaining parts taken from reference TRBV7-2 and TRBJ2-3, reads GAGVSQSPSNKVTEKGKDVELRCDPISGHTALYWYRQSLGQGLEFLIYFQGNSAPDKSGLPSDRFSAERTGGSVSTLTIQRTQQEDSAVYLCASRPYPGQGGTDTQYFGPGTRLTVL.

The rearrangement joins TRBV27 to TRBJ1-5; no clear D gene. CDR1 MNHEY and CDR2 SMNVEV come from the germline V gene (reference sequence). Trimming cost V 4 bases and J 1 base, with 14 bases left between them. CDR3 size: 16 residues. CDR3 region: CASSSQLPASNQPQHF. The CDR3 bases are TGTGCCAGCAGTTCCCAGCTACCAGCGAGCAATCAGCCCCAGCATTTT.

In its sample, this clone was seen a few times. The V call is TRBV5-6, the J call TRBJ1-1, with a weak D call TRBD1 (6 bases). Between the trimmed V and J ends, which lost 0 bases and 4 bases, there was a span of 10 bases. Germline V lookup: CDR1 SGHDT, CDR2 YYEEEE. The CDR3 loop spans 14 amino acids. In DNA form, the CDR3 reads TGTGCCAGCAGCTTGGAGGGGGTTGGCACTGAAGCTTTCTTT. It codes for CASSLEGVGTEAFF.

The chain's CDR3 is CAISDLGLAGGSDTQYF. The CDR3 DNA sequence: TGTGCCATCAGTGACTTGGGACTAGCGGGAGGGTCAGATACGCAGTATTTT. The V gene is TRBV10-3, the J gene TRBJ2-3; 16 bases align to TRBD2. With V trimmed by 3 bases and J by 4 bases, 4 bases remained unmatched. CDR3 size: 17 residues. The V gene's germline CDR1 is ENHRY and CDR2 SYGVKD.

The chain carries TRBV2 and TRBJ1-1; D is perhaps TRBD1 (6 bases). This CDR3 has 14 amino acids. Trimming left V 4 bases short and J 8 bases short, with 17 bases between. Germline values: CDR1 SNHLY, CDR2 FYNNEI. The CDR3 spells CASSVYPGAGEAFF. DNA of the CDR3: TGTGCCAGCAGTGTTTACCCAGGGGCCGGGGAAGCTTTCTTT.

This rearrangement joins TRBV5-6 to TRBJ2-7; 7 bases fit TRBD2. Germline CDR1 reads SGHDT; CDR2 reads YYEEEE. V shed 0 bases and J 0 bases; nucleotides not matched to a gene: 6. The CDR3 sequence is 16 residues long. The CDR3 DNA follows: TGTGCCAGCAGCTTGGTATCCAGCGGGATCTCCTACGAGCAGTACTTC. It yields the protein CASSLVSSGISYEQYF.

Turning to this clone: At one end, the junction sequence differs from germline, possibly due to a read error. The chain combines TRBV29-1 with TRBJ1-2; TRBD1 aligns across 8 bases. The CDR3 has 13 residues. Germline CDR1 and CDR2: SQVTM and ANQGSEA. Written as DNA, the CDR3 is TGCAGCGCCGGACAGGGCGGGAACTATGGCCACACCTTC. This sequence encodes CSAGQGGNYGHTF.

The chain couples TRBV7-6 to TRBJ2-1; maybe TRBD1 (6 bases). Trimming cost V 2 bases and J 6 bases, with 14 bases left between them. CDR3 size: 15 residues. Germline-derived CDR1 and CDR2 are SGHVS and FNYEAQ. In DNA form, the CDR3 reads TGTGCCAGCAGCTTACTACAGGGTATCCCCAATGAGCAGTTCTTC. Amino acids: CASSLLQGIPNEQFF.